The 2 T cell receptor beta chains listed next were all sequenced from one sample in a study of cytomegalovirus exposure and HLA in healthy donors. The PCR contained 60 Vbeta and 13 Jbeta primers. Only in-frame clones appear in the TCRdb table, and some are missing; sequencing was by immunoSEQ multiplex PCR. The sample includes 160,000 or so clones, around 80% of them seen just once. The sample taken for sequencing was PBMCs. These receptors came from a woman aged 40 to 50 in good health and CMV-seronegative.

The chain joins TRBV28 to TRBJ1-2; 7 nucleotides align to TRBD1. Germline V lookup: CDR1 MDHEN, CDR2 SYDVKM. V shed 6 bases and J 1 base; nucleotides not matched to a gene: 5. This CDR3 is built from 14 residues. The CDR3, as DNA: TGTGCCAGCAGCGAGGGACAGCATAACTATGGCTACACCTTC. This gives the protein CASSEGQHNYGYTF.

This clone was seen more than once but under ten times. CDR3 coding DNA: TGTGCCAGCAGTGACCCTAGCGGGAGGGCCTACAATGAGCAGTTCTTC. This gives the protein CASSDPSGRAYNEQFF. The chain combines TRBV2 with TRBJ2-1; TRBD2 aligns across 12 bases. The CDR3 spans 16 residues. The junction had 2 bases not matched to a gene; V was cut back by 3 bases and J by 2 bases. Germline loops: CDR1 SNHLY, CDR2 FYNNEI.